The 15 T cell receptor beta chains below all came from one sample that was sequenced in a study of blood T cell repertoires in COVID-19. Repertoires were generated with immunoSEQ multiplex PCR, while TCRdb's copy carries only in-frame clones and drops some. The sample lists 25,000 to 35,000 clones, about 90% occurring once. Sequenced: peripheral blood. The source is a human donor with active COVID-19. The donor label of this sample is uncertain.

The gene calls are TRBV4-2 and TRBJ2-3, with 8 bases matching TRBD2. The trim removed 1 base at V and 0 bases at J, leaving 3 bases unmatched. Germline CDR1 LGHNA, CDR2 YNFKEQ. The CDR3 sequence is 16 residues long. Here the CDR3 reads CASSQVPGGSTDTQYF. CDR3 DNA: TGTGCCAGCAGCCAAGTACCGGGAGGGAGCACAGATACGCAGTATTTT.

This clone was observed once. The chain is built from TRBV18 and TRBJ2-5; 8 positions agree with TRBD1. The CDR3 sequence is 13 residues long. The V and J ends lost 5 bases and 5 bases, in that order; junction bases with no gene match: 4. CDR1 and CDR2 from the germline V gene are KGHSH and LQKENI. The CDR3 is CASSADRAETQYF. CDR3 DNA: TGTGCCAGCTCAGCGGACAGGGCGGAGACCCAGTACTTC.

This chain links TRBV11-2 with TRBJ2-5, with D possibly TRBD2 on 5 matching bases. The ends were cut back, 4 bases at V and 4 bases at J, with 10 bases in the middle. The CDR3 is 13 amino acids. CDR1 and CDR2 (germline): SGHAT, FQNNGV. The CDR3 DNA is TGTGCCAGCAGCTACGGGGAAGTAGAGACCCAGTACTTC. This sequence encodes CASSYGEVETQYF. Full variable domain (outside the CDR3, taken from reference TRBV11-2 and TRBJ2-5): EAGVAQSPRYKIIEKRQSVAFWCNPISGHATLYWYQQILGQGPKLLIQFQNNGVVDDSQLPKDRFSAERLKGVDSTLKIQPAKLEDSAVYLCASSYGEVETQYFGPGTRLLVL.

The V gene is TRBV29-1, the J gene TRBJ2-3, with 12 bases that match TRBD2. The length of the CDR3 is 15 residues. CDR1 SQVTM and CDR2 ANQGSEA come from the germline V gene. V dropped 7 bases and J dropped 4; count of bases not matched to a gene: 9. The CDR3, as DNA: TGCAGCGGGAAACGGACTAGCGGGGAATCAGATACGCAGTATTTT. Protein: CSGKRTSGESDTQYF.

V usage is TRBV21-1 and J usage is TRBJ2-7; the table names TRBD1, a call not compared with the DNA. TRBV21-1 is marked as a pseudogene. The CDR3 contains 15 residues. The CDR3 region has the DNA TGTGCCAGCAGCAAGACAGGCACCTACTCCTACGAGCAGTACTTC. This encodes CASSKTGTYSYEQYF.

This clone was seen once. This chain connects TRBV9 to TRBJ2-3; 10 positions agree with TRBD2. CDR3 length: 17 residues. J was trimmed by 2 bases and V by 0 bases; bases with no gene match: 6. The germline gives CDR1 SGDLS, CDR2 YYNGEE. CDR3 nucleotides: TGTGCCAGCAGCGTAGAACCAGCGGGGGGGGACACAGATACGCAGTATTTT. Its translation is CASSVEPAGGDTDTQYF.

The DNA of the CDR3 is TGCGCCAGCAGCTTGAATCCGGACAGCTCCTACGAGCAGTACTTC. It is translated as CASSLNPDSSYEQYF. The V call is TRBV5-1, the J call TRBJ2-7; D is perhaps TRBD1 (6 bases). The CDR3 covers 15 residues. Trimming pared 1 base from V and 0 bases from J, leaving 11 bases between. CDR1 and CDR2 (germline): SGHRS, YFSETQ.

This clone was counted a single time. The gene calls are TRBV29-1 and TRBJ2-1; TRBD2 might be the D (6 bases). CDR1 and CDR2 from the germline V gene are SQVTM and ANQGSEA. This CDR3 has 14 residues. V shed 0 bases and J shed 4 bases, with 10 bases lying between them. The CDR3 reads CSVEDRGFYNEQFF. The CDR3 coding sequence is TGCAGCGTTGAAGATCGGGGGTTTTACAATGAGCAGTTCTTC.

The rearrangement links TRBV6-5 to TRBJ1-2; 8 bases fit TRBD1. V was clipped by 7 bases and J by 0 bases; unmatched bases: 4. CDR1 and CDR2 from the germline V gene are MNHEY and SVGAGI. The CDR3 loop spans 14 amino acids. This CDR3 reads CASTGQGANYGYTF. The CDR3 region has the DNA TGTGCCAGCACCGGACAGGGAGCTAACTATGGCTACACCTTC.

The V and J genes are TRBV2 and TRBJ2-4; D remains ambiguous. This CDR3 contains 14 residues. The V gene's germline CDR1 is SNHLY and CDR2 FYNNEI. The ends were cut back, 6 bases at V and 0 bases at J, with 9 bases in the middle. The CDR3 region is CASSLRLAKNIQYF. CDR3 DNA: TGTGCCAGCAGCCTCAGATTAGCCAAAAACATTCAGTACTTC.

The rearrangement uses TRBV6-5 and TRBJ1-6, with 8 bases lining up with TRBD1. V shed 6 bases, J shed 6 bases, and the junction held 7 bases outside the gene matches. Looked up from germline, CDR1 is MNHEY and CDR2 is SVGAGI. CDR3 size: 15 residues. The CDR3 loop is CASRGRGLSNSPLHF. For the CDR3, the DNA is TGTGCCAGCAGGGGCAGGGGGCTAAGTAATTCACCCCTCCACTTT.

The rearrangement links TRBV28 to TRBJ2-1; TRBD2 might be the D (5 bases). The V end lost 4 bases, the J end lost 4 bases, and 23 bases lay between the germline ends. CDR1 and CDR2 (germline): MDHEN, SYDVKM. The length of the CDR3 is 18 residues. DNA for the CDR3: TGTGCCAGCAGTTATCCAGCGATGCTAGCCCGTTCATACAATGAGCAGTTCTTC. This encodes CASSYPAMLARSYNEQFF.

V and J are TRBV5-5 and TRBJ2-7; D possibly corresponds to TRBD1 (6 bases). Germline CDR1 is SGHKS and CDR2 is YYEKEE (reference sequence). V was trimmed by 0 bases and J by 1 base, leaving 17 bases between them. The CDR3 runs to 17 residues. The CDR3 here is CASSLARPGRGSYEQYF. CDR3 DNA sequence: TGTGCCAGCAGCTTGGCTCGTCCGGGCAGGGGTTCCTACGAGCAGTACTTC.

This rearrangement joins TRBV7-2 to TRBJ1-5; 9 positions match TRBD1. The germline V gene encodes CDR1 SGHTA and CDR2 FQGNSA. The CDR3 has 17 residues. V gave up 6 bases and J gave up 5 bases; unmatched junction bases: 14. Written as DNA, the CDR3 is TGTGCCAGCAGTCAATACGGACAGGGGTGGGCGGATCAGCCCCAGCATTTT. Translating it yields CASSQYGQGWADQPQHF.

J is TRBJ2-6 and V is TRBV5-4; D is possibly TRBD1 (6 bases). This CDR3 spans 17 amino acids. CDR1 is SGHNT, CDR2 YYREEE, per germline (reference sequence). Deletions cut 3 bases from V and 0 bases from J, with 13 bases between. CDR3 region: CASSYGQTSSGANVLTF. CDR3 sequence (DNA): TGTGCCAGCAGCTACGGACAGACCAGCTCTGGGGCCAACGTCCTGACTTTC.